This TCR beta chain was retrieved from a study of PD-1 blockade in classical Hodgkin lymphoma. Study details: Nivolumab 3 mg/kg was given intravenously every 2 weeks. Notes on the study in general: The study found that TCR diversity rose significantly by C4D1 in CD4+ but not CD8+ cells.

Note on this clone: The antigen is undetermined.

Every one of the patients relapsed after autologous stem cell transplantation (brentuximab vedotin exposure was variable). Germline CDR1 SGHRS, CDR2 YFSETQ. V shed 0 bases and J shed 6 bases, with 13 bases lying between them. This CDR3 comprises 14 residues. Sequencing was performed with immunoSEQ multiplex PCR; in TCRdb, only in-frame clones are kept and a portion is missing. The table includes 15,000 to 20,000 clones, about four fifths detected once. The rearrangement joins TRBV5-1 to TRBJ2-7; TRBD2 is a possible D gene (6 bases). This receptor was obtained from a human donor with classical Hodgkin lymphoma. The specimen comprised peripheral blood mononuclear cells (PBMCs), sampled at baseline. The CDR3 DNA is TGCGCCAGCAGCTTGGCCGGAGGGCTGAGCGAGCAGTACTTC. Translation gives CASSLAGGLSEQYF.